This record looks at one T cell receptor beta chain sequence and its context. The sample originates from a study of blood T cell repertoires in COVID-19. Study processing details: It was from reference gene primer amplification that nucleated cell counts were estimated. Sequencing used immunoSEQ multiplex PCR; TCRdb keeps in-frame clones, though not all of them. V and J calls and clone size come straight from that table; D and trimming were deduced from the DNA. The sample yields around 320,000 clones, around 88% seen once. Germline assignment: CDR1 LNHDA and CDR2 SQIVND (reference sequence). This CDR3 is 13 amino acids long. V was shortened by 5 bases and J by 7 bases, with 12 bases between the two germline ends.

The specimen sequenced was peripheral blood. The V call is TRBV19, the J call TRBJ1-5; maybe TRBD1 (5 bases). This sequence was found in a woman in her twenties or thirties who had recovered from COVID-19. CDR3 bases: TGTGCCAGTAGTGGAGGGGCGAACCAGCCCCAGCATTTT. It specifies CASSGGANQPQHF.